The clone carrying this T cell receptor (beta chain) showed up just once. The antigen is not known. A read error may produce the germline difference seen at one junction end. The sample is drawn from a study of T cell responses to AZD1222 COVID-19 vaccine. Findings and caveats of the study: Spike-wide coverage was observed for vaccine-associated CD4 TCRs, with dominant responses at 160-218 and 743-854. It was only a handful of AZD1222 recipients who were seropositive at baseline. Two AZD1222 administrations were followed by greater Spike-specific TCR breadth and depth. As reported, nearly half of all spike-specific TCRs target variant regions that are unmutated.

Germline V gives CDR1 MNHEY, CDR2 SVGAGI. The CDR3 has 13 residues. Data came from immunoSEQ multiplex PCR; TCRdb stores just in-frame clones and leaves some out. The table lists approximately 150,000 clones, roughly 89% of them singletons, with roughly 1.7% in the top ten. The chain is built from TRBV6-5 and TRBJ2-1; 9 nucleotides match TRBD2. The input for sequencing was peripheral blood, taken 28 days after the second AZD1222 dose. This receptor was taken from an adult who received the AZD1222 COVID-19 vaccine. The chain's CDR3 is CASSPGGRGEQVF. As DNA, the CDR3 is TGTGCCAGCAGTCCCGGCGGGAGGGGGGAACAAGTCTTC.